Described below is a single T cell receptor (beta chain) sequence and its context. Antigen specificity is unknown. The repertoire was sequenced with immunoSEQ multiplex PCR; TCRdb's copy has only in-frame clones and lacks some. The data contain several thousand clones, 80% to 90% of them singletons. The data were taken from a study of brain metastases from non-small cell lung cancer. Study results and caveats: Compared with primary tumors, brain metastases showed less T-cell infiltration.

CDR1 and CDR2 (germline): LGHDT, YNNKEL (reference sequence). The germline V and J ends were trimmed by 3 bases and 5 bases, with 14 bases remaining between them. The CDR3 spans 15 residues. The TCR was taken from a donor at least 40 years old with non-small cell lung cancer. The gene calls are TRBV3-1 (or the pseudogene TRBV3-2) and TRBJ2-1; D is possibly TRBD2 (5 bases). Input material: primary lung tumor tissue. The CDR3: CASSHREGLNNEQFF. For the CDR3, the DNA is TGTGCCAGCAGCCACAGAGAGGGCCTTAACAATGAGCAGTTCTTC.